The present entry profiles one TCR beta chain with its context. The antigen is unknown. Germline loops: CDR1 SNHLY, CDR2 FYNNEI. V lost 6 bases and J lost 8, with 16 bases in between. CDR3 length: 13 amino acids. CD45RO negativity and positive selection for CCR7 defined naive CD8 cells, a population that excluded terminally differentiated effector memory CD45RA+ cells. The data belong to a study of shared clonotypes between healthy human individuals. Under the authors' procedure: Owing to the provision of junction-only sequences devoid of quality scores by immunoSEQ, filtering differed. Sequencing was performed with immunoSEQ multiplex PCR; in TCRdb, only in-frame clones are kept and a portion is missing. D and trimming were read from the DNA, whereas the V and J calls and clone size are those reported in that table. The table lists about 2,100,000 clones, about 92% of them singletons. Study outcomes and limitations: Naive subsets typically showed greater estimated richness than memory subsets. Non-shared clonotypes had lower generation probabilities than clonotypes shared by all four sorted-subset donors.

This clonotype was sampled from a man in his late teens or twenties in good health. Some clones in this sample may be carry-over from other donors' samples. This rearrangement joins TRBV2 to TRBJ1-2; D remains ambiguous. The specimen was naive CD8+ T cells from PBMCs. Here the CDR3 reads CASSVREDEGYTF. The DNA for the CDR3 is TGTGCCAGCAGCGTCAGAGAAGATGAGGGCTACACCTTC.